The clone carrying this T cell receptor beta chain turned up a few times. Its specificity is not known. The sample is drawn from a study of Graves' ophthalmopathy and Graves' hyperthyroidism. Investigators amplified TCR beta CDR3 regions from RNA transcripts. A first-round RT-PCR used HTBI primers, followed by a second-round multiplex PCR. TCRdb itself ran the multiplex PCR reads through MiXCR, one entry per CDR3 protein. The table has about 620,000 distinct CDR3 sequences, 20% to 25% seen once. Whole-study findings and limits: Detection in blood was also observed for most expanded thyroid clonotypes above 0.001 frequency. Progression of ophthalmopathy was predicted by the model with 65% to 71% sensitivity and less than 85% specificity.

This CDR3 has 15 amino acids. Trimming removed 4 bases at V and 1 base at J, with 14 bases between. Germline loops: CDR1 LGHDT, CDR2 YNNKEL (reference sequence). The sequence came from a woman younger than 35 with stable Graves' hyperthyroidism. Some clones in this sample may be carry-over from other donors' samples. The sample consisted of peripheral blood. The V call is TRBV3-1, the J call TRBJ2-7; D unresolved. CDR3 coding DNA: TGTGCCAGCAGCCGCCTACCAGGCGAATCCTACGAGCAGTACTTC. The encoded protein is CASSRLPGESYEQYF.